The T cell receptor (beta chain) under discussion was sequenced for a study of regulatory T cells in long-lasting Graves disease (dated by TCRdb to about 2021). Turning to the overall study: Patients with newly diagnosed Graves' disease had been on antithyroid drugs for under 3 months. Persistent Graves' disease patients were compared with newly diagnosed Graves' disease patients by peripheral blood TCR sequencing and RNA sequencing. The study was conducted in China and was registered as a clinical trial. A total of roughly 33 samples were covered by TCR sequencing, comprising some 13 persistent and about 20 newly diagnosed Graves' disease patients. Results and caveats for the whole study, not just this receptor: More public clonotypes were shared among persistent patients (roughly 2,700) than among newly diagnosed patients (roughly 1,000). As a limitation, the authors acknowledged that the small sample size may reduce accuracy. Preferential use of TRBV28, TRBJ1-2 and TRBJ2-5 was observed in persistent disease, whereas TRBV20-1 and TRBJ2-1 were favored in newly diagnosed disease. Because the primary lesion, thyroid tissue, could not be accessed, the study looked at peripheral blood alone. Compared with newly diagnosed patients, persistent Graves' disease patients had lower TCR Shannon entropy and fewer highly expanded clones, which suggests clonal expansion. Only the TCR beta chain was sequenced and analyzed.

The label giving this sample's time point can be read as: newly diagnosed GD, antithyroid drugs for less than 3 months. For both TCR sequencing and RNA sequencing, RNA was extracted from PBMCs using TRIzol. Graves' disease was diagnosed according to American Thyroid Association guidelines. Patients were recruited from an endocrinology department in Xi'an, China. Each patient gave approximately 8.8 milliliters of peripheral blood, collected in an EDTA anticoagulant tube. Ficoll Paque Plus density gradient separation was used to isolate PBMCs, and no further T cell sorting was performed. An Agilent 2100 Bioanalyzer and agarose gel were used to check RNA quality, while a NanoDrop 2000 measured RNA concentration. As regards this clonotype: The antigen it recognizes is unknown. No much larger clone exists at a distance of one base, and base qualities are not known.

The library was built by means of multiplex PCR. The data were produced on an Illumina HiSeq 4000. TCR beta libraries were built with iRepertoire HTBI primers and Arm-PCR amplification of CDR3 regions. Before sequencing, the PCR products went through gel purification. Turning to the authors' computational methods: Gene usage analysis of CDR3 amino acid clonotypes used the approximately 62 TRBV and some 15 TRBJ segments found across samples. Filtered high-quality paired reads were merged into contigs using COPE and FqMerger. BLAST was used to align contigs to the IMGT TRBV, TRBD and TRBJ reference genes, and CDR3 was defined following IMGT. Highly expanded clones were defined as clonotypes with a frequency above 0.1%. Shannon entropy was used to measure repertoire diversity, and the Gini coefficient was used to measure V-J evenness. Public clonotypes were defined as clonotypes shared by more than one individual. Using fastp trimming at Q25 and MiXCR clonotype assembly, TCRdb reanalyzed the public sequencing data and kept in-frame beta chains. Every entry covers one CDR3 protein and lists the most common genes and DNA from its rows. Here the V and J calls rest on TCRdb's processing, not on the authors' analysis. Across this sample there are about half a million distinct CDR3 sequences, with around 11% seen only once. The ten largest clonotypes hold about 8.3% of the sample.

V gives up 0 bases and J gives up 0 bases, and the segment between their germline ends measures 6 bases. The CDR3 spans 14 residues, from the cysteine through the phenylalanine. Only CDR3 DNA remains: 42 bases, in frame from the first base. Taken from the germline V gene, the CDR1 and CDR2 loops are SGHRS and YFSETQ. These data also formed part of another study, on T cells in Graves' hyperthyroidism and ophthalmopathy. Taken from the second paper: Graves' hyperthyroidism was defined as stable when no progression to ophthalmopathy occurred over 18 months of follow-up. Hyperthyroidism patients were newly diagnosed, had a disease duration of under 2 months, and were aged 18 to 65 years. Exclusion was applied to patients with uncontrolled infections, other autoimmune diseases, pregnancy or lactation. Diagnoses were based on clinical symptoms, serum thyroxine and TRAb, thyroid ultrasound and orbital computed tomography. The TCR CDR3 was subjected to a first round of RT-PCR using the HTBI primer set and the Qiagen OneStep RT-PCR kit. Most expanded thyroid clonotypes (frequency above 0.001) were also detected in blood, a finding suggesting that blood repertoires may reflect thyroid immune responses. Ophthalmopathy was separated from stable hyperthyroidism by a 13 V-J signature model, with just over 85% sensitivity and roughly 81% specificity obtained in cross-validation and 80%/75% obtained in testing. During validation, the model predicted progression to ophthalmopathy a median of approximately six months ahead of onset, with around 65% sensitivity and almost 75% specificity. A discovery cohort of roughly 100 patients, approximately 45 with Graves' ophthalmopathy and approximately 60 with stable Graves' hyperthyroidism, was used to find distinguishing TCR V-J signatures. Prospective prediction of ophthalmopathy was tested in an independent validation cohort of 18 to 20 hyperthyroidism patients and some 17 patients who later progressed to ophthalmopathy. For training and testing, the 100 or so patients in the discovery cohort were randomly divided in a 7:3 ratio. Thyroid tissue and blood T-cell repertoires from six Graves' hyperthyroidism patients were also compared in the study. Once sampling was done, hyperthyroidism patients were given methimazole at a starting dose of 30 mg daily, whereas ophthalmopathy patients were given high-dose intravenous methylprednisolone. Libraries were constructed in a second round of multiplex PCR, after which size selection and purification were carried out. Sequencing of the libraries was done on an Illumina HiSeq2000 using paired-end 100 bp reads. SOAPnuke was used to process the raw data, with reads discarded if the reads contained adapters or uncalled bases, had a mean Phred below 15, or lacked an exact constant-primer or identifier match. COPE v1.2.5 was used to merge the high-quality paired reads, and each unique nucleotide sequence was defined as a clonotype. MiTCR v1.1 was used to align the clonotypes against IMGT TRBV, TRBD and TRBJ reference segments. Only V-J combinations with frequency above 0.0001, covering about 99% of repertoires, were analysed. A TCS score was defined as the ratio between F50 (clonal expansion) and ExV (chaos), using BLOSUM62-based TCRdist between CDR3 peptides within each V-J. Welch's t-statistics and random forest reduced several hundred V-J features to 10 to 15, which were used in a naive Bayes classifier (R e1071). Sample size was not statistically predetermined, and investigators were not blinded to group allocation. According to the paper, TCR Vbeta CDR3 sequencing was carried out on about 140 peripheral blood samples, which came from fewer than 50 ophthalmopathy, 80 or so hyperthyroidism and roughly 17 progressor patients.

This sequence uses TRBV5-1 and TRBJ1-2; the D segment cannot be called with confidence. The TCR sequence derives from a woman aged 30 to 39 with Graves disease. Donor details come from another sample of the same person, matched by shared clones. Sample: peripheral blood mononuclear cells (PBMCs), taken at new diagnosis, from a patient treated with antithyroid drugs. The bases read TGCGCCAGCAGCTTGGCGGCAGCTAACTATGGCTACACCTTC. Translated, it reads CASSLAAANYGYTF.